The 32 T cell receptor beta chains listed next were all sequenced from one sample in a study of early T cells in non-severe SARS-CoV-2 infection. TCRdb re-derived calls from the 5' RACE reads in MiXCR, one entry per CDR3 protein. In the table there are about 46,000 distinct CDR3 sequences, roughly 9.4% of which are singletons. The sequenced sample was whole blood, obtained at baseline. The receptors come from an adult who was a healthcare worker with PCR-confirmed SARS-CoV-2 infection or an uninfected control (not recorded which).

At least ten counts were recorded for this clonotype. The chain links TRBV5-1 to TRBJ2-7, with D possibly matching TRBD1 (5 bases). The CDR3 has 15 amino acids. The V end was cut by 4 bases, the J end by 2 bases, with 16 bases between. Per germline, CDR1 SGHRS and CDR2 YFSETQ. CDR3 sequence reads: CASSPIMTAPYEQYF. The CDR3 DNA is TGCGCCAGCAGCCCAATAATGACAGCACCCTACGAGCAGTACTTC.

The rearrangement uses TRBV7-2 and TRBJ1-2; 8 bases fit TRBD1. With 3 bases clipped from V and 3 bases from J, the junction kept 6 bases outside the gene matches. The CDR3 spans 15 residues. The germline gives CDR1 SGHTA, CDR2 FQGNSA. Written as DNA, the CDR3 is TGTGCCAGCAGCTTCGACAGGGGACGGGACTATGGCTACACCTTC. It is translated as CASSFDRGRDYGYTF. Drawing the rest from reference TRBV7-2 and TRBJ1-2, the complete variable domain is GAGVSQSPSNKVTEKGKDVELRCDPISGHTALYWYRQSLGQGLEFLIYFQGNSAPDKSGLPSDRFSAERTGGSVSTLTIQRTQQEDSAVYLCASSFDRGRDYGYTFGSGTRLTVV.

This clonotype was counted many times. The rearrangement joins TRBV5-4 to TRBJ2-1, with D tentatively TRBD2 (5 bases). The CDR3 sequence is 15 residues long. Trimming stripped 4 bases from V and 9 bases from J, with 20 bases between. Germline CDR1 reads SGHNT; CDR2 reads YYREEE (reference sequence). As DNA, the CDR3 is TGTGCCAGCAGCCCGGAGGTAGCAGGTCGAAGTGAGCAGTTCTTC. Translating it yields CASSPEVAGRSEQFF.

This clonotype was seen a handful of times. The rearrangement joins TRBV20-1 to TRBJ1-1; no firm D call. Per germline, CDR1 DFQATT and CDR2 SNEGSKA (reference sequence). CDR3 size: 13 residues. V shed 3 bases and J shed 1 base, with 9 bases lying between them. CDR3: CSASIVANTEAFF. Written as DNA, the CDR3 is TGCAGTGCTAGTATTGTGGCGAACACTGAAGCTTTCTTT.

This clonotype was recorded many times. This rearrangement joins TRBV11-2 to TRBJ2-1; D is undetermined. Germline V gives CDR1 SGHAT, CDR2 FQNNGV. This CDR3 region has 11 residues. CDR3 sequence reads: CVGSSYNEQFF. The CDR3 DNA follows: TGTGTTGGAAGCTCCTACAATGAGCAGTTCTTC.

In its sample, this clonotype was seen many times. V gene TRBV28 combines with J gene TRBJ2-7, with D perhaps assigned TRBD1 or TRBD2 (6 bases each). The germline V gene has CDR1 MDHEN and CDR2 SYDVKM. Trimming cost V 6 bases and J 1 base, with 19 bases left between them. This CDR3 has 16 amino acids. CDR3 coding DNA: TGTGCCAGCAGACCCTATCGCGGGACAAATTCCTACGAGCAGTACTTC. Translation gives CASRPYRGTNSYEQYF.

As concerns this clonotype: A clone one base away is much larger, so this may be a read error. This chain uses TRBV7-2 with TRBJ2-6; 7 bases are shared with TRBD1. This CDR3 region has 16 residues. Germline V gene lookup returns CDR1 SGHTA and CDR2 FQGNSA. CDR3 sequence (DNA): TGTGCCAGCAGCTCCCGACAGGGCGCTGGGACCAACGTCCTGACTTTC. It is translated as CASSSRQGAGTNVLTF.

The gene calls are TRBV19 and TRBJ2-3; D perhaps matches TRBD2 (6 bases). Trimming pared 8 bases from V and 2 bases from J, leaving 17 bases between. The length of the CDR3 is 15 residues. CDR1 and CDR2 (germline): LNHDA, SQIVND (reference sequence). The CDR3: CASAPWREDTDTQYF. The CDR3 DNA follows: TGTGCCAGTGCCCCTTGGCGGGAAGACACAGATACGCAGTATTTT.

This clonotype was seen a single time. V is TRBV7-6 and J is TRBJ2-3; TRBD2 matches 7 bases. V shed 6 bases, J shed 4 bases, and the junction held 10 bases outside the gene matches. The length of the CDR3 is 15 residues. Germline values: CDR1 SGHVS, CDR2 FNYEAQ. CDR3 coding DNA: TGTGCCAGCAGTCCCCTAGCGGAGCGGGCAGATACGCAGTATTTT. This gives the protein CASSPLAERADTQYF.

The sample holds many counts of this clonotype. The chain carries TRBV5-1 and TRBJ2-3; D may be TRBD2 (5 bases). V was clipped by 5 bases and J by 7 bases, with 11 bases between them. The CDR3 contains 12 residues. Germline values: CDR1 SGHRS, CDR2 YFSETQ. This CDR3 reads CASRKDYYTQYF. In nucleotides, the CDR3 is TGCGCCAGCAGGAAAGACTATTATACGCAGTATTTT.

This clonotype was seen only a few times. The chain joins TRBV7-9 to TRBJ2-3, with D possibly being TRBD1 (6 bases). The CDR3 covers 16 residues. Germline CDR1 and CDR2: SEHNR and FQNEAQ (reference sequence). Trimming stripped 3 bases from V and 2 bases from J, with 15 bases between. As DNA, the CDR3 is TGTGCCAGCAGCTTGGGACACGTAACCTCCACAGATACGCAGTATTTT. Its protein product is CASSLGHVTSTDTQYF.

Concerning this clonotype itself: The junction shows a germline mismatch at one end, possibly a read error. The gene calls are TRBV7-2 and TRBJ2-7; weak D call: TRBD1 (7 bases). Germline CDR1 and CDR2: SGHTA and FQGNSA. This CDR3 contains 14 residues. CDR3 sequence: CASSLDGGGQAFDF. CDR3 in DNA: TGTGCCAGCAGCTTAGATGGGGGAGGACAGGCTTTTGACTTC.

This clonotype was recorded at least ten times. The chain links TRBV20-1 to TRBJ1-5; 7 nucleotides match TRBD1. V was pared by 1 base and J by 2 bases, with 2 bases of the junction left unmatched. CDR1 is DFQATT and CDR2 is SNEGSKA in the germline V gene (reference sequence). The CDR3 has 14 residues. CDR3 region: CSARGQGGNQPQHF. The CDR3 DNA follows: TGCAGTGCTAGAGGACAGGGTGGCAATCAGCCCCAGCATTTT.

This clonotype was seen ten or more times. The chain employs TRBV7-9 and TRBJ1-3, with 7 nucleotides matching TRBD1. Germline CDR1 and CDR2: SEHNR and FQNEAQ (reference sequence). The CDR3 length is 15 residues. V was clipped by 7 bases and J by 0 bases; unmatched bases: 6. Written as DNA, the CDR3 is TGTGCCAGCACCGACAGGGCTAGCTCTGGAAACACCATATATTTT. Its protein is CASTDRASSGNTIYF.

The chain has TRBV20-1 and TRBJ2-7, with no clear D. CDR1 is DFQATT and CDR2 is SNEGSKA in the germline V gene (reference sequence). This CDR3 is 15 amino acids long. V was trimmed by 0 bases and J by 0 bases, leaving 12 bases between them. The CDR3 nucleotides read TGCAGTGCTAGAGAATGGAGTGAAAGCTCCTACGAGCAGTACTTC. Protein sequence: CSAREWSESSYEQYF.

The chain employs TRBV7-2 and TRBJ2-3, with D possibly TRBD1 on 5 matching bases. The CDR3 extends over 16 amino acids. Germline values: CDR1 SGHTA, CDR2 FQGNSA. V lost 5 bases and J lost 2, with 17 bases in between. Here the CDR3 DNA reads TGTGCCAGCAGCCTAAGACAGTTACGCTTCACAGATACGCAGTATTTT. Translation: CASSLRQLRFTDTQYF.

V is TRBV10-3 and J is TRBJ2-3; maybe TRBD2 (5 bases). This CDR3 is 14 amino acids long. The germline V gene has CDR1 ENHRY and CDR2 SYGVKD. Trimming stripped 9 bases from V and 2 bases from J, with 15 bases between. CDR3 protein: CAIREADLTDTQYF. In DNA, the CDR3 is TGTGCCATTAGGGAAGCGGACCTCACAGATACGCAGTATTTT.

CDR3 DNA: TGTGCCATCGGCGGGAGCCCCTATGAGCAGTTCTTC. Protein: CAIGGSPYEQFF. J is TRBJ2-1 and V is TRBV10-3; TRBD2 matches 7 bases. Germline V lookup: CDR1 ENHRY, CDR2 SYGVKD. The V gene end was trimmed by 8 bases and the J gene end by 8 bases; junction bases not matched to a gene: 6. The CDR3 spans 12 residues.

The CDR3, as DNA: TGTGCCAGCAGTTCCAATCGACTAGCGGGGTACAATGAGCAGTTCTTC. Translating gives CASSSNRLAGYNEQFF. V gene TRBV28 combines with J gene TRBJ2-1; TRBD2 aligns across 11 bases. Looked up from germline, CDR1 is MDHEN and CDR2 is SYDVKM. V dropped 4 bases and J dropped 4; count of bases not matched to a gene: 6. The CDR3 totals 16 residues.

This clonotype turned up a few times. The genes are TRBV20-1 and TRBJ1-1; D gene uncertain. The CDR3 runs 14 residues. Trimming pared 1 base from V and 0 bases from J, leaving 9 bases between. Germline V lookup: CDR1 DFQATT, CDR2 SNEGSKA (reference sequence). Here the CDR3 DNA reads TGCAGTGCTAGAGTGGTTAGGGTGAACACTGAAGCTTTCTTT. Amino acid sequence: CSARVVRVNTEAFF.

This chain connects TRBV28 to TRBJ1-1; 8 bases are shared with TRBD1. Germline trimming cut 11 bases from V and 9 bases from J; bases unmatched to any gene: 5. The CDR3 runs to 10 residues. Germline-derived CDR1 and CDR2 are MDHEN and SYDVKM. CDR3 sequence reads: CAVGTGKAFF. The CDR3 DNA is TGTGCCGTCGGGACAGGAAAAGCTTTCTTT.

The genes are TRBV12-3 or TRBV12-4 and TRBJ2-3; the match to TRBD2 covers 7 bases. Trimming removed 2 bases from V and 4 bases from J; junction bases left unmatched: 9. The CDR3 is made up of 16 amino acids. CDR3 in DNA: TGTGCCAGCAGTTTAAAACACGGCGGGAGTGCAGATACGCAGTATTTT. Translating it yields CASSLKHGGSADTQYF.

This clonotype was observed at least ten times. In DNA form, the CDR3 reads TGTGCCAGCTCCCTTCTACAGCCAGAATCGAACACTGAAGCTTTCTTT. It specifies CASSLLQPESNTEAFF. This chain links TRBV18 with TRBJ1-1; D remains unclear. Trimming left V 6 bases short and J 1 base short, with 18 bases between. Germline V CDR1 and CDR2: KGHSH, LQKENI. The CDR3 totals 16 residues.

V is TRBV18 and J is TRBJ2-7; D is perhaps TRBD1 or TRBD2 (5 bases each). The V end was cut by 1 base, the J end by 5 bases, with 12 bases between. This CDR3 region has 14 residues. In germline, CDR1 is KGHSH, CDR2 LQKENI. CDR3 loop: CASSPRDQSHEQYF. CDR3 nucleotides: TGTGCCAGCTCACCACGGGACCAGTCCCACGAGCAGTACTTC.

This clonotype was seen a few times. The chain uses TRBV19 and TRBJ2-2; 9 bases line up with TRBD1. The V gene's germline CDR1 is LNHDA and CDR2 SQIVND (reference sequence). The CDR3 runs 15 residues. The CDR3, as DNA: TGTGCTTCTCAGCCGGGACAGGGATACACCGGGGAGCTGTTTTTT. It translates to CASQPGQGYTGELFF.

Only a few counts were recorded for this clonotype. V usage is TRBV6-4 and J usage is TRBJ2-3, with D possibly TRBD2 on 6 matching bases. V lost 6 bases and J 2 bases, leaving 12 bases between the germline ends. From germline, CDR1 is MRHNA and CDR2 SNTAGT. CDR3 size: 14 residues. The CDR3 sequence is CASSPGLSTDTQYF. The DNA for the CDR3 is TGTGCCAGCAGCCCGGGACTCTCCACAGATACGCAGTATTTT.

The J gene is TRBJ2-7, the V gene TRBV28; the D is unclear. Germline CDR1 reads MDHEN; CDR2 reads SYDVKM. The CDR3 has 15 residues. Trimming took off 6 bases at V and 0 bases at J, with 15 bases between the two ends. Written as DNA, the CDR3 is TGTGCCAGCAGACCACCTGACGGCAGCTCCTACGAGCAGTACTTC. It codes for CASRPPDGSSYEQYF.

This clonotype was recorded at least ten times. The V call is TRBV24-1, the J call TRBJ2-2, with D possibly TRBD2 on 5 matching bases. The CDR3 consists of 15 residues. Per germline, CDR1 KGHDR and CDR2 SFDVKD. V was cut by 7 bases and J by 7 bases, with 18 bases left in between. The CDR3 region is CATSESGLLVGELFF. The CDR3 nucleotides are TGTGCCACCAGCGAGTCGGGGTTGTTGGTCGGGGAGCTGTTTTTT.

The chain employs TRBV9 and TRBJ2-2, with D possibly being TRBD2 (6 bases). Trimming took 3 bases from V and 6 from J, leaving 18 bases between them. The germline gives CDR1 SGDLS, CDR2 YYNGEE. The CDR3 has 16 residues. CDR3 nucleotides: TGTGCCAGCAGCGGAAAGCGGGCCGATGGCGCCGGGGAGCTGTTTTTT. It is translated as CASSGKRADGAGELFF. Together with reference TRBV9 and TRBJ2-2, the CDR3 gives the full variable domain: DSGVTQTPKHLITATGQRVTLRCSPRSGDLSVYWYQQSLDQGLQFLIQYYNGEERAKGNILERFSAQQFPDLHSELNLSSLELGDSALYFCASSGKRADGAGELFFGEGSRLTVL.

This clonotype was detected only a few times. This rearrangement joins TRBV7-2 to TRBJ2-1, with TRBD1 matching over 8 bases. Germline CDR1 SGHTA, CDR2 FQGNSA. Trimming cost V 5 bases and J 7 bases; bases outside gene matches: 10. This CDR3 has 15 residues. CDR3 protein: CASSPTTDRVNEQFF. CDR3 coding DNA: TGTGCCAGCAGCCCAACCACGGACAGGGTGAATGAGCAGTTCTTC.

This clonotype occurred many times. The V and J genes are TRBV20-1 and TRBJ2-3; D remains unclear. CDR3 length: 14 amino acids. Germline V CDR1 and CDR2: DFQATT, SNEGSKA (reference sequence). Trimming shortened V by 3 bases and J by 1 base, and 11 bases separated the two germline ends. The DNA for the CDR3 is TGCAGTGCTAGCGCCCCCTTGGGCACAGATACGCAGTATTTT. It codes for CSASAPLGTDTQYF.

There are a few counts of this clonotype. The chain combines TRBV10-3 with TRBJ1-5, with a possible D match to TRBD1 (5 bases). This CDR3 contains 13 residues. Trimming shortened V by 7 bases and J by 6 bases, and 13 bases separated the two germline ends. The germline V gene has CDR1 ENHRY and CDR2 SYGVKD. The DNA of the CDR3 is TGTGCCATCAACGCCCAGGGTGGTCAGCCCCAGCATTTT. Residues: CAINAQGGQPQHF.